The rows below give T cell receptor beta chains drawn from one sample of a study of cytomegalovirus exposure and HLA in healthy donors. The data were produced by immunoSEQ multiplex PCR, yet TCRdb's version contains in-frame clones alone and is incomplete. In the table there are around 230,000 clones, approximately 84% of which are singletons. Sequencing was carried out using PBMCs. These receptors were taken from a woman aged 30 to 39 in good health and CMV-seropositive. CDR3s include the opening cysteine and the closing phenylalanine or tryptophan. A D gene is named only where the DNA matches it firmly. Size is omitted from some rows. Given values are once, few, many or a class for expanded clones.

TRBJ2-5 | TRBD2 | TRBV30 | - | CAWRGLAKETQYF | TGTGCCTGGCGGGGACTAGCGAAAGAGACCCAGTACTTC
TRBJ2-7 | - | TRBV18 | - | CASSRGWYEQYF | TGTGCCAGCTCCCGCGGTTGGTACGAGCAGTACTTC
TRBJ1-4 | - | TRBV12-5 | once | CASGQPGLTPTNEKLFF | TGTGCTAGTGGTCAGCCGGGACTAACTCCAACTAATGAAAAACTGTTTTTT
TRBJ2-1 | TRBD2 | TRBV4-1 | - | CASSQSGRGNNEQFF | TGCGCCAGCAGCCAAAGCGGGAGGGGGAACAATGAGCAGTTCTTC
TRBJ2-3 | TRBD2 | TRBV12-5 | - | CASGRGGGADTQYF | TGTGCTAGTGGTCGGGGGGGAGGGGCAGATACGCAGTATTTT
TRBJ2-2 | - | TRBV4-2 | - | CASSPWETTGELFF | TGTGCCAGCAGCCCGTGGGAGACCACCGGGGAGCTGTTTTTT
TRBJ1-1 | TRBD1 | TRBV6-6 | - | CASSYSPWDSRTEAFF | TGTGCCAGCAGTTACAGTCCCTGGGACAGCCGAACTGAAGCTTTCTTT
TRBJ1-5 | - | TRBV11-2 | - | CASSLENSLSGNQPQHF | TGTGCCAGCAGCTTAGAAAACAGTCTTAGTGGCAATCAGCCCCAGCATTTT
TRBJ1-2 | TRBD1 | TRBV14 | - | CASSQDLRQGLGYTF | TGTGCCAGCAGCCAAGATCTCCGACAGGGTCTGGGCTACACCTTC
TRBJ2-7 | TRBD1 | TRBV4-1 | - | CASSHTFSGQGAYEQYF | TGCGCCAGCAGCCACACTTTTTCGGGACAGGGGGCCTACGAGCAGTACTTC
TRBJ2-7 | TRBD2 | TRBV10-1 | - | CASSESRGGPSYEQYF | TGCGCCAGCAGTGAGTCGCGGGGAGGGCCTTCCTACGAGCAGTACTTC
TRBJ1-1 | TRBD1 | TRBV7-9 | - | CASSTRLTGSDTEAFF | TGTGCCAGCAGCACGCGATTGACAGGGTCGGACACTGAAGCTTTCTTT
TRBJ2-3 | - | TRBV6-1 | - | CASQSSGFKDTQYF | TGTGCCAGCCAATCGAGCGGGTTCAAAGATACGCAGTATTTT
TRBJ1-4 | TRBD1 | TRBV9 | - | CASSVAQGGEKLFF | TGTGCCAGCAGCGTAGCCCAGGGGGGAGAAAAACTGTTTTTT
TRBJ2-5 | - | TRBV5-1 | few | CASSFDSEETQYF | TGCGCCAGCAGCTTTGACAGCGAAGAGACCCAGTACTTC
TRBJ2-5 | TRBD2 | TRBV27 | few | CASSRRTSGSLETQYF | TGTGCCAGCAGTCGAAGGACTAGCGGGAGTTTGGAGACCCAGTACTTC
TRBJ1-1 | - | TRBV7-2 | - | CASSLGGVMNTEAFF | TGTGCCAGCAGCTTAGGCGGGGTCATGAACACTGAAGCTTTCTTT
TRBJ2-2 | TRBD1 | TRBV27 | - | CASSRDRDTGELFF | TGTGCCAGCAGTCGGGACAGGGACACCGGGGAGCTGTTTTTT
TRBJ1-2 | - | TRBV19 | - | CASSIDSQGNGYTF | TGTGCCAGTAGTATAGACTCTCAGGGGAATGGCTACACCTTC
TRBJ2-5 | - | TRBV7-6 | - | CASSLGGPGAETQYF | TGTGCCAGCAGCTTAGGTGGTCCGGGAGCGGAGACCCAGTACTTC
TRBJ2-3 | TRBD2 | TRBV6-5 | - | CASSSGGRAGDTQYF | TGTGCCAGCAGCTCCGGGGGGAGGGCAGGAGATACGCAGTATTTT
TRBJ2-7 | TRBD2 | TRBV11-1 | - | CASSPSLAGAKGEQYF | TGTGCCAGCAGCCCCTCCTTAGCGGGAGCCAAGGGGGAGCAGTACTTC
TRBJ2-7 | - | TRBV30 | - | CAWSAGQGRGYEQYF | TGTGCCTGGAGCGCCGGGCAGGGGAGAGGGTACGAGCAGTACTTC
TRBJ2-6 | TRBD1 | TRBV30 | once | CAWSTGQGGLPGANVLTF | TGTGCCTGGAGTACAGGACAGGGAGGCCTTCCTGGGGCCAACGTCCTGACTTTC
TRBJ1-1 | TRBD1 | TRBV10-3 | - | CAISESGGLGHHEAFF | TGTGCCATCAGTGAGTCAGGGGGCTTGGGCCACCATGAAGCTTTCTTT
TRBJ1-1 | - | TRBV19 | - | CASSPGLLNTEAFF | TGTGCCAGTAGTCCGGGACTGCTGAACACTGAAGCTTTCTTT
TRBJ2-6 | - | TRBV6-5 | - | CASISLSGANVLTF | TGTGCCAGCATAAGCCTCTCTGGGGCCAACGTCCTGACTTTC
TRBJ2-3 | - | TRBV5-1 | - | CASSLADLADFTDTQYF | TGCGCCAGCAGCTTGGCTGACTTAGCGGATTTCACAGATACGCAGTATTTT
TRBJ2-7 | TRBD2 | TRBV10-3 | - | CAISAASGRSYEQYF | TGTGCCATCAGTGCCGCTAGCGGGAGATCCTACGAGCAGTACTTC
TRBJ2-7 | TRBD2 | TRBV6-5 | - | CASSRPGTSGYEQYF | TGTGCCAGCAGTCGACCCGGGACTAGCGGCTACGAGCAGTACTTC
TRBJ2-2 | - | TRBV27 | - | CASTFSDSTGELFF | TGTGCCAGCACCTTCTCAGACAGCACCGGGGAGCTGTTTTTT
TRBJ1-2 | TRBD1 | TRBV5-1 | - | CASSIRTGGYGYTF | TGCGCCAGCAGCATAAGGACAGGGGGCTATGGCTACACCTTC
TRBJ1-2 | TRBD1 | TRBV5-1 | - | CASSLVPGQGGGYTF | TGCGCCAGCAGCTTAGTCCCGGGACAGGGCGGTGGCTACACCTTC
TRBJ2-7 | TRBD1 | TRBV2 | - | CAGTGTGPIEQYF | TGTGCCGGTACCGGGACAGGGCCGATCGAGCAGTACTTC
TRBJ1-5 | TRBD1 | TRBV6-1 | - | CASSLDRGGNQPQHF | TGTGCCAGCAGTCTTGACAGGGGTGGCAATCAGCCCCAGCATTTT
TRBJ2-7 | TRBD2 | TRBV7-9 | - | CASSPRGREGLGEQYF | TGTGCCAGCAGCCCGCGGGGACGGGAGGGCCTAGGGGAGCAGTACTTC
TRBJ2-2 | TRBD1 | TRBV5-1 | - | CASRGTANTGELFF | TGCGCCAGCAGGGGGACAGCGAACACCGGGGAGCTGTTTTTT
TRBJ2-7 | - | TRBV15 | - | CATSRERDEQYF | TGTGCCACCAGCAGAGAAAGAGACGAGCAGTACTTC
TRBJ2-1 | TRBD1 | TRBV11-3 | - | CASSEDPTGGNEQFF | TGTGCCAGCAGTGAGGACCCAACAGGGGGTAATGAGCAGTTCTTC
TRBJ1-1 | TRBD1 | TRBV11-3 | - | CASSPQQGRLSEAFF | TGTGCCAGCAGCCCACAACAGGGGAGGCTTTCTGAAGCTTTCTTT
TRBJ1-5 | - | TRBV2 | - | CASGQSAQAQPQHF | TGTGCCAGCGGTCAATCGGCACAGGCTCAGCCCCAGCATTTT
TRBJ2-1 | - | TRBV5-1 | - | CASSLAGGWAYNEQFF | TGCGCCAGCAGCCTAGCCGGAGGATGGGCCTACAATGAGCAGTTCTTC
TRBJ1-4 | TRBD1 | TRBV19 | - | CASSIRDRGHEKLFF | TGTGCCAGTAGTATCCGGGACAGGGGGCATGAAAAACTGTTTTTT
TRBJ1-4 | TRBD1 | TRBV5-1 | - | CASSWTGINEKLFF | TGCGCCAGCAGTTGGACAGGGATCAATGAAAAACTGTTTTTT
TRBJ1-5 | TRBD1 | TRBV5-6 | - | CASSLGQGRYQPQHF | TGTGCCAGCAGCTTGGGACAGGGAAGGTATCAGCCCCAGCATTTT
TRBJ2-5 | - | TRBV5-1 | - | CASSLVEGGQETQYF | TGCGCCAGCAGCTTGGTAGAGGGTGGGCAAGAGACCCAGTACTTC
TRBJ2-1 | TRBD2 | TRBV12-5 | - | CASGAPGLVGNEQFF | TGTGCTAGTGGTGCGCCGGGACTAGTTGGTAATGAGCAGTTCTTC
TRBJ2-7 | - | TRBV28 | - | CASSFAYEQYF | TGTGCCAGCAGTTTCGCCTACGAGCAGTACTTC
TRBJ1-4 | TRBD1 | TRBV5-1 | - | CASSLSGGYEKLFF | TGCGCCAGCAGCTTGTCAGGGGGATATGAAAAACTGTTTTTT
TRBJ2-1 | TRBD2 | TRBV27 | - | CASSSSPTSGTYNEQFF | TGTGCCAGCAGTTCCTCCCCGACTAGCGGGACATACAATGAGCAGTTCTTC
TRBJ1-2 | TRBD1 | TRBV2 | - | CASRAGQGFLAANYGYTF | TGTGCCAGCAGAGCGGGACAGGGATTTTTAGCGGCTAACTATGGCTACACCTTC
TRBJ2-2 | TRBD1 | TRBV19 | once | CASSLGQLNTGELFF | TGTGCCAGTAGTTTGGGACAGCTGAACACCGGGGAGCTGTTTTTT
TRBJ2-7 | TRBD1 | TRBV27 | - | CASSLSGQGPEQYF | TGTGCCAGCAGTTTATCGGGACAGGGGCCCGAGCAGTACTTC
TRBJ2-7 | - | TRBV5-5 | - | CASTVAPSRFYEQYF | TGTGCCAGCACTGTAGCGCCGTCCCGTTTCTACGAGCAGTACTTC
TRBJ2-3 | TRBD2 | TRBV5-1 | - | CASTRSGISTDTQYF | TGCGCCAGCACCAGAAGCGGGATTAGCACAGATACGCAGTATTTT
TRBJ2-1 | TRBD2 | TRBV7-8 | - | CASSLDLAGGIWYEQFF | TGTGCCAGCAGCCTAGACTTAGCGGGAGGAATTTGGTATGAGCAGTTCTTC
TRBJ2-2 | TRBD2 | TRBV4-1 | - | CASSLLAGVGGGELFF | TGCGCCAGCAGCCTCCTGGCGGGAGTGGGAGGCGGGGAGCTGTTTTTT
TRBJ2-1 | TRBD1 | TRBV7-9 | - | CASRDREWVYNEQFF | TGTGCCAGCAGGGACAGGGAGTGGGTTTACAATGAGCAGTTCTTC
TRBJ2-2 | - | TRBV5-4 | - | CASTVEGTGELFF | TGTGCCAGCACCGTCGAGGGCACCGGGGAGCTGTTTTTT